The present T cell receptor beta chain was sequenced within a study of OX40 agonist ivuxolimab in advanced cancers. V shed 5 bases and J shed 6 bases, with 13 bases lying between them. The CDR3 extends over 13 amino acids. CDR1 and CDR2 from the germline V gene are MNHNS and SASEGT. Assay: immunoSEQ multiplex PCR; the TCRdb copy retains only in-frame clones and omits some. Of about 64,000 clones detected, roughly four fifths appear once; the ten largest clones hold approximately 5.2%. This sample comprised CD4+ or CD8+ T cells sorted from blood, obtained in a trial of the OX40 agonist ivuxolimab. This clonotype was sampled from an adult with an advanced solid tumor such as melanoma, head and neck, liver or kidney cancer. This chain joins TRBV6-1 and TRBJ1-1; D gene ambiguous. CDR3 loop: CASSQQHGPEAFF. CDR3 DNA sequence: TGTGCCAGCAGTCAACAACATGGGCCTGAAGCTTTCTTT.